This TCR beta chain was profiled in a study of T cell changes during pregnancy in multiple sclerosis. Sequenced by immunoSEQ multiplex PCR; TCRdb stores in-frame clones only, minus some. The sample carries 35,000 to 40,000 clones, under 95% recorded once. Germline V gene data show CDR1 as SQVTM and CDR2 as ANQGSEA. V was clipped by 7 bases and J by 9 bases; unmatched bases: 10. The CDR3 is 13 residues long. The rearrangement links TRBV29-1 to TRBJ2-1, with TRBD1 matching over 9 bases. The input for sequencing was CD8+ T cells from peripheral blood mononuclear cells, taken in the third trimester of pregnancy. The TCR comes from a female donor with multiple sclerosis, enrolled in a pregnancy study. CDR3 nucleotides: TGCAGCGATATCCGGGACAGGGCTGGTGAGCAGTTCTTC. It translates to CSDIRDRAGEQFF.